The table lists the clone carrying this T cell receptor beta chain with a few counts. This sample is drawn from a study of CD8+CD57+ T cells in acquired aplastic anemia. Study as a whole: DNA per sorted CD4+ or CD8+ sample ranged 0.2 to 27.4 ug, averaging roughly 3.3 ug.

CDR3 and TCR beta VDJ profiling relied on a genomic DNA template. TCRdb called the reads again in MiXCR, with one record for every CDR3 protein. The top ten clones hold about an eighth of a sample with around 180,000 distinct CDR3 sequences, 48% of them seen once. The CDR3 contains 15 residues. Trimming left V 0 bases short and J 2 bases short, with 11 bases between. From germline, CDR1 is LNHNV and CDR2 YYDKDF (reference sequence). Patients who underwent sequencing had shown CD8+CD57+ cell expansion by flow cytometry. The diagnosis in all patients was severe acquired aplastic anemia. This clonotype was sampled from a human donor with aplastic anemia. Material for sequencing was sorted CD4+, CD8+, or CD8+CD57+ T cells (not recorded which) from PBMCs. V usage is TRBV15 and J usage is TRBJ2-7; the D is unclear. The CDR3 is CATSRDRAIPYEQYF. CDR3 nucleotide sequence: TGTGCCACCAGCAGAGATCGCGCTATACCCTACGAGCAGTACTTC.